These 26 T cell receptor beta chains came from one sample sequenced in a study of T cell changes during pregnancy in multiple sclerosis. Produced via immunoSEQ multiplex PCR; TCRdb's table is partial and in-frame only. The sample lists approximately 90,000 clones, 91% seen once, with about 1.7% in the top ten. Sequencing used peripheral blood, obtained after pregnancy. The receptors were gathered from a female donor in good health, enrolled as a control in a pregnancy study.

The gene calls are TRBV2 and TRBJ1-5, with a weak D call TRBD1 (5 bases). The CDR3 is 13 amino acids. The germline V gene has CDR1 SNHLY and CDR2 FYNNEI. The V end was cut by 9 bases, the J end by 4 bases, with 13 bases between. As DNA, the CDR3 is TGTGCCAGTACGGGACTCACAAATCAGCCCCAGCATTTT. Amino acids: CASTGLTNQPQHF.

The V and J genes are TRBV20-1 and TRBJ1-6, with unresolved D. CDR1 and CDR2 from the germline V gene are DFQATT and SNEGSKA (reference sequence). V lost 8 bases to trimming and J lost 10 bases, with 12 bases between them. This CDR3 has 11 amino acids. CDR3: CSRVVGSPLHF. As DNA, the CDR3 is TGCAGTCGGGTGGTAGGCTCACCCCTCCACTTT.

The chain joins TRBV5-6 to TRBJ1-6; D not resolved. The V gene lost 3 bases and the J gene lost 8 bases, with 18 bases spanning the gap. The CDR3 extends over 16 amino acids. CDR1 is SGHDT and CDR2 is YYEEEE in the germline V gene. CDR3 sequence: CASSSGVGLLDSPLHF. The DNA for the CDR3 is TGTGCCAGCAGCTCTGGCGTTGGGCTGCTCGATTCACCCCTCCACTTT.

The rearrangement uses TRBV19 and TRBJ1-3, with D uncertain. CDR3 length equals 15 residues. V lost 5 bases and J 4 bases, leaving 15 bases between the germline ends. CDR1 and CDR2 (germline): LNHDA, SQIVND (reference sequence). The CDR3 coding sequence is TGTGCCAGTAGTTGGAGGCCAGGAGGGGGAAACACCATATATTTT. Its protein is CASSWRPGGGNTIYF.

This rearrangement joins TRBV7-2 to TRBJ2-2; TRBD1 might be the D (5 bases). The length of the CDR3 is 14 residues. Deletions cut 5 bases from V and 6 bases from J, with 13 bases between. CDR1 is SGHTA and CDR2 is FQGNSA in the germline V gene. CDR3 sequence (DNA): TGTGCCAGCAGCCGTATGACAGAGGCCGGGGAGCTGTTTTTT. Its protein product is CASSRMTEAGELFF.

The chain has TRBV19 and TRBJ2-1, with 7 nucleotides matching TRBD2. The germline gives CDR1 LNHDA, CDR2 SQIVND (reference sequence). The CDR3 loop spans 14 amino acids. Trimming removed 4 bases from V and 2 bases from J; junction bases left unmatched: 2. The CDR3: CASSRAGAYNEQFF. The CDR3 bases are TGTGCCAGTAGTAGGGCGGGGGCCTACAATGAGCAGTTCTTC.

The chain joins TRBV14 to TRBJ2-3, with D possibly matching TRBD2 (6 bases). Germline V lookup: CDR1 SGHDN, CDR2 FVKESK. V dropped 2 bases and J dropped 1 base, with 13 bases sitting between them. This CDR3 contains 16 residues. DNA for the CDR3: TGTGCCAGCAGCCAACAGGGACTTACCCGCACAGATACGCAGTATTTT. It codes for CASSQQGLTRTDTQYF. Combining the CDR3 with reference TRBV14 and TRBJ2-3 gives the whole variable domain EAGVTQFPSHSVIEKGQTVTLRCDPISGHDNLYWYRRVMGKEIKFLLHFVKESKQDESGMPNNRFLAERTGGTYSTLKVQPAELEDSGVYFCASSQQGLTRTDTQYFGPGTRLTVL.

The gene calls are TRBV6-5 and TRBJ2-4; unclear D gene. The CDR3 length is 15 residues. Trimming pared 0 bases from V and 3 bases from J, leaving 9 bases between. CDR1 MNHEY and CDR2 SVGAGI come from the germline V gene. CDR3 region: CASSYSRVDKNIQYF. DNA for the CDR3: TGTGCCAGCAGTTACTCGCGTGTTGACAAAAACATTCAGTACTTC.

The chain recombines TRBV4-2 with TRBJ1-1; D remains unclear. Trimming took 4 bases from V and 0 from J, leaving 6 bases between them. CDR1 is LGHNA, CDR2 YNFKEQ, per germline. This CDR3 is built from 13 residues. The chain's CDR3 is CASSPGMNTEAFF. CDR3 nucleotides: TGTGCCAGCAGCCCCGGGATGAACACTGAAGCTTTCTTT.

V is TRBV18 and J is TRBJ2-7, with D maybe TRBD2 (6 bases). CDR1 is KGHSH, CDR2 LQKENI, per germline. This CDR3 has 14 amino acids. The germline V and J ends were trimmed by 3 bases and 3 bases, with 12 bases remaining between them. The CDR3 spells CASSPRRDGYEQYF. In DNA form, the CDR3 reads TGTGCCAGCTCACCGAGGCGGGACGGCTACGAGCAGTACTTC. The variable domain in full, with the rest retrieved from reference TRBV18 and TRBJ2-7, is NAGVMQNPRHLVRRRGQEARLRCSPMKGHSHVYWYRQLPEEGLKFMVYLQKENIIDESGMPKERFSAEFPKEGPSILRIQQVVRGDSAAYFCASSPRRDGYEQYFGPGTRLTVT.

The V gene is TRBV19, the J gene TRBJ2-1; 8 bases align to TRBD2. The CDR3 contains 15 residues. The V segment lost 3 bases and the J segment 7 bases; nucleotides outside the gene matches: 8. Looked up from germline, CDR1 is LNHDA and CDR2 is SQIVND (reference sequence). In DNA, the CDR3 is TGTGCCAGTAGTATGGGGCCCGGGGGGGCGAATGAGCAGTTCTTC. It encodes CASSMGPGGANEQFF. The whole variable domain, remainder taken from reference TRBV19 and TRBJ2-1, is DGGITQSPKYLFRKEGQNVTLSCEQNLNHDAMYWYRQDPGQGLRLIYYSQIVNDFQKGDIAEGYSVSREKKESFPLTVTSAQKNPTAFYLCASSMGPGGANEQFFGPGTRLTVL.

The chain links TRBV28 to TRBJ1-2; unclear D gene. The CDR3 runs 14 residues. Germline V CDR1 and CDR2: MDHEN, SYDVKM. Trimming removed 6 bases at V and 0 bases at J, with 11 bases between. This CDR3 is CASSPTLANYGYTF. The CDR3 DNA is TGTGCCAGCAGCCCGACATTAGCTAACTATGGCTACACCTTC.

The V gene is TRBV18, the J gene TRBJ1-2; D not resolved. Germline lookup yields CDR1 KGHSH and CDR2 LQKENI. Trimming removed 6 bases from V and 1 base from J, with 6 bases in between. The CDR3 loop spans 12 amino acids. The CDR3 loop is CASSEGNYGYTF. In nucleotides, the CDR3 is TGTGCCAGCTCGGAGGGTAACTATGGCTACACCTTC.

CDR3 nucleotides: TGCGCCAGCAGCCCGGGACAGGGCTCCTACGAGCAGTACTTC. It is translated as CASSPGQGSYEQYF. The chain joins TRBV5-1 to TRBJ2-7; 9 positions match TRBD1. The CDR3 covers 14 residues. Germline V gene sequence: CDR1 SGHRS, CDR2 YFSETQ. V was pared by 4 bases and J by 0 bases, with 2 bases of the junction left unmatched.

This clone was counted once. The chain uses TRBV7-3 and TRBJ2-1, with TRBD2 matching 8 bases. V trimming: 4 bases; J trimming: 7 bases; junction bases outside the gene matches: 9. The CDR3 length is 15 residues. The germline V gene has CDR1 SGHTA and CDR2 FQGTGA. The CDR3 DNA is TGTGCCAGCAGCTCAAACGGACTAGCAGGTAATGAGCAGTTCTTC. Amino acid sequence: CASSSNGLAGNEQFF.

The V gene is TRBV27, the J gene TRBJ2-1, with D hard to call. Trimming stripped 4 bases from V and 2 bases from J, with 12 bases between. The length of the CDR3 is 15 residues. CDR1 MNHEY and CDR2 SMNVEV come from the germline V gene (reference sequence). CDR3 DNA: TGTGCCAGCAGTTCAGGTTCCCACCCCTACAATGAGCAGTTCTTC. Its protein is CASSSGSHPYNEQFF.

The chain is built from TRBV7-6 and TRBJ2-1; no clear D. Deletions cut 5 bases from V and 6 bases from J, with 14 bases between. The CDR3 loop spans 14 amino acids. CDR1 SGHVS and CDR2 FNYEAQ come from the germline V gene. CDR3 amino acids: CASSPIHSSNEQFF. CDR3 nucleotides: TGTGCCAGCAGCCCAATACACAGCTCCAATGAGCAGTTCTTC. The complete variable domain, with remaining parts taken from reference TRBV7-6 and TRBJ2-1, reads GAGVSQSPRYKVTKRGQDVALRCDPISGHVSLYWYRQALGQGPEFLTYFNYEAQQDKSGLPNDRFSAERPEGSISTLTIQRTEQRDSAMYRCASSPIHSSNEQFFGPGTRLTVL.

This CDR3 is CSVGPGQGARGGYTF. In DNA, the CDR3 is TGCAGCGTGGGACCGGGACAGGGGGCGCGGGGCGGCTACACCTTC. The gene calls are TRBV29-1 and TRBJ1-2, with 12 bases that match TRBD1. Germline loops: CDR1 SQVTM, CDR2 ANQGSEA. J was trimmed by 8 bases and V by 6 bases; bases with no gene match: 13. This CDR3 is built from 15 residues.

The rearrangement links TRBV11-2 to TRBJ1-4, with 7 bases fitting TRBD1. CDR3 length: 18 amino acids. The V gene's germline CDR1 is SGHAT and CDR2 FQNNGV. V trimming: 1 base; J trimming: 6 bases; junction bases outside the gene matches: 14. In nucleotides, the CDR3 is TGTGCCAGCAGCTTAGGGGTGGACAGGCGATACCAAGATGAAAAACTGTTTTTT. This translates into CASSLGVDRRYQDEKLFF.

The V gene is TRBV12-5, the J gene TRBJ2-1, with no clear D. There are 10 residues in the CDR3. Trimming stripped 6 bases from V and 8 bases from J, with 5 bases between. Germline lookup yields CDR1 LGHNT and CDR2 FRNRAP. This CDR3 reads CASGLYEQFF. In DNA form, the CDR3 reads TGTGCTAGTGGCCTTTATGAGCAGTTCTTC.

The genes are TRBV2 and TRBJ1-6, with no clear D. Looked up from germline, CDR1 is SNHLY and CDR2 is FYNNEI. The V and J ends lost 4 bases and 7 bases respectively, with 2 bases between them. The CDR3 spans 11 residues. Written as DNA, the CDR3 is TGTGCCAGCAGTGCGAATTCACCCCTCCACTTT. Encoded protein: CASSANSPLHF.

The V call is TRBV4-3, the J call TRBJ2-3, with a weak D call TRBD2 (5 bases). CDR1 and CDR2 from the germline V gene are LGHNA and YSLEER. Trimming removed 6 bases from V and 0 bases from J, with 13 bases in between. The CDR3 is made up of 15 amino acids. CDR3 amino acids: CASSQTGISTDTQYF. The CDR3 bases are TGCGCCAGCAGTCAAACGGGGATTAGCACAGATACGCAGTATTTT.

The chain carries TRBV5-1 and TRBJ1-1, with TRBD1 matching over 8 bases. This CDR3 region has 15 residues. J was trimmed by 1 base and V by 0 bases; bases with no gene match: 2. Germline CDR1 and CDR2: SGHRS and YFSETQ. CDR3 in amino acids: CASSLVTGGNTEAFF. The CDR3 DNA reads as TGCGCCAGCAGCTTGGTAACAGGGGGGAACACTGAAGCTTTCTTT.

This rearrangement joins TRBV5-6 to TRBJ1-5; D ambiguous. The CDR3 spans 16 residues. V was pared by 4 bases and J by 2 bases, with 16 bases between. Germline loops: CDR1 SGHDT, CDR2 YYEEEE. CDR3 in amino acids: CASSLYQIGGNQPQHF. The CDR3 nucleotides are TGTGCCAGCAGCCTGTACCAGATCGGGGGCAATCAGCCCCAGCATTTT.

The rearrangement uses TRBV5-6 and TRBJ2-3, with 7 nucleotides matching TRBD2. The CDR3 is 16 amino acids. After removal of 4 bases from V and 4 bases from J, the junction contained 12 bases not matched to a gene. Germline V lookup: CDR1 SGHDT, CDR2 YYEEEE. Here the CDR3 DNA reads TGTGCCAGCAGCCTTGGCCAGCGGGAAGTCCCAGATACGCAGTATTTT. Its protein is CASSLGQREVPDTQYF. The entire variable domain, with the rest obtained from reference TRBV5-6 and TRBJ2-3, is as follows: DAGVTQSPTHLIKTRGQQVTLRCSPKSGHDTVSWYQQALGQGPQFIFQYYEEEERQRGNFPDRFSGHQFPNYSSELNVNALLLGDSALYLCASSLGQREVPDTQYFGPGTRLTVL.

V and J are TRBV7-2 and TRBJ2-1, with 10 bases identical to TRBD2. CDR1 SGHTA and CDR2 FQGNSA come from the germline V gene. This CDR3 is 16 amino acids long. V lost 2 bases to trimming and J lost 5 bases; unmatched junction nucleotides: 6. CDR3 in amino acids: CASSLRSSGGNNEQFF. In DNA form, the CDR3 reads TGTGCCAGCAGCTTAAGGTCTAGCGGGGGTAACAATGAGCAGTTCTTC. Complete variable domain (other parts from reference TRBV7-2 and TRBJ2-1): GAGVSQSPSNKVTEKGKDVELRCDPISGHTALYWYRQSLGQGLEFLIYFQGNSAPDKSGLPSDRFSAERTGGSVSTLTIQRTQQEDSAVYLCASSLRSSGGNNEQFFGPGTRLTVL.